A selection of T cell receptor beta chains follows, all from one sample in a study of blood T cell repertoires in COVID-19. Here immunoSEQ multiplex PCR was the method, and the copy in TCRdb shows in-frame clones only, minus some. The data show 130,000 to 150,000 clones, 85% to 90% seen once. Sequencing was performed on peripheral blood. The receptor set was obtained from a man aged 45-65 years who had recovered from COVID-19. Both conserved end residues are part of each CDR3. The order of the fields is clone size, V gene, J gene, D gene, CDR3 protein, CDR3 DNA. The D gene is left open where the match is weak. Clone size is shown for a subset of rows, as once, few, many or a class of expanded clone.

>NA|TRBV19|TRBJ1-2|NA
CASSIALGANYGYTF
TGTGCCAGTAGTATCGCTCTGGGAGCTAACTATGGCTACACCTTC
>NA|TRBV2|TRBJ2-5|TRBD2
CASSEAFGRGVHETQYF
TGTGCCAGCAGTGAGGCATTTGGGCGGGGGGTGCACGAGACCCAGTACTTC
>NA|TRBV21-1|TRBJ1-2|NA
CASSSSRTVANYGYTF
TGTGCCAGCAGCTCTAGCAGGACCGTAGCTAACTATGGCTACACCTTC
>NA|TRBV5-1|TRBJ2-2|NA
CASSSGRGNTGELFF
TGCGCCAGCAGCTCAGGTCGGGGGAACACCGGGGAGCTGTTTTTT
>NA|TRBV7-9|TRBJ1-2|TRBD1
CASRSTGGRIYGYTF
TGTGCCAGCAGGTCGACAGGGGGCAGGATCTATGGCTACACCTTC
>NA|TRBV4-1|TRBJ1-1|NA
CASSRGGFTEAFF
TGCGCCAGCAGTCGCGGAGGGTTCACTGAAGCTTTCTTT
>NA|TRBV4-2|TRBJ2-4|NA
CASSQDPTGTKNIQYF
TGTGCCAGCAGCCAAGACCCCACGGGAACCAAAAACATTCAGTACTTC
>NA|TRBV19|TRBJ1-2|NA
CASSIGREGYGYTF
TGTGCCAGTAGTATAGGCAGGGAAGGCTATGGCTACACCTTC
>NA|TRBV5-1|TRBJ2-3|NA
CASSSPRADTQYF
TGCGCCAGCAGCTCCCCGCGCGCAGATACGCAGTATTTT
>once|TRBV7-2|TRBJ2-7|NA
CASSLAREYEQYF
TGTGCCAGCAGCTTAGCGCGGGAATACGAGCAGTACTTC
>NA|TRBV5-1|TRBJ2-1|TRBD1
CASSLVSGGYNEQFF
TGCGCCAGCAGCTTGGTCTCAGGGGGCTACAATGAGCAGTTCTTC
>NA|TRBV29-1|TRBJ1-1|NA
CSVDTYRDTEAFF
TGCAGCGTTGACACATACAGGGACACTGAAGCTTTCTTT
>NA|TRBV11-2|TRBJ1-2|NA
CASSQGTFYGYTF
TGTGCCAGCAGCCAAGGGACATTCTATGGCTACACCTTC
>NA|TRBV3-1/TRBV3-2|TRBJ1-1|NA
CASSRGDSLNTEAFF
TGTGCCAGCAGCCGGGGGGACTCCTTGAACACTGAAGCTTTCTTT
>NA|TRBV3-1/TRBV3-2|TRBJ2-7|NA
CASSYGGGRYEQYF
TGTGCCAGCAGTTACGGCGGGGGCCGCTACGAGCAGTACTTC
>many|TRBV11-2|TRBJ2-4|NA
CASSLKMAPGGNIQYF
TGTGCCAGCAGCTTAAAGATGGCGCCGGGCGGGAACATTCAGTACTTC
>NA|TRBV2|TRBJ2-5|TRBD2
CASRFASGSFPETQYF
TGTGCCAGCAGGTTCGCTAGCGGATCGTTCCCAGAGACCCAGTACTTC
>NA|TRBV5-4|TRBJ2-3|NA
CASSPRVGLDTDTQYF
TGTGCCAGCAGCCCCAGGGTTGGTCTAGATACAGATACGCAGTATTTT
>many|TRBV4-3|TRBJ1-2|NA
CASSQDTRADYGYTF
TGCGCCAGCAGCCAAGATACCAGGGCGGACTATGGCTACACCTTC
>NA|TRBV6-6|TRBJ1-2|NA
CASSYLDIGYTF
TGTGCCAGCAGTTACTTGGACATTGGCTACACCTTC
>NA|TRBV4-3|TRBJ1-4|TRBD1
CASSQASSFDRGGEKLFF
TGCGCCAGCAGCCAAGCCTCATCATTCGACAGGGGAGGTGAAAAACTGTTTTTT
>NA|TRBV23-1|TRBJ2-7|TRBD1
CASRGQGHTYEQYF
TGCGCCAGCAGGGGACAGGGCCATACCTACGAGCAGTACTTC
>NA|TRBV9|TRBJ2-5|NA
CASSPYTGGETQYF
TGTGCCAGCAGCCCGTACACCGGCGGAGAGACCCAGTACTTC
>NA|TRBV4-1|TRBJ2-5|NA
CASTPRQDRQETQYF
TGCGCCAGCACCCCAAGACAGGACCGCCAAGAGACCCAGTACTTC
>NA|TRBV15|TRBJ2-5|NA
CATSHRTDLGAQYF
TGTGCCACCAGCCACCGGACAGACCTTGGGGCCCAGTACTTC
>NA|TRBV15|TRBJ2-3|TRBD2
CATSRGAGGSNTDTQYF
TGTGCCACCAGCAGAGGAGCGGGGGGGAGCAACACAGATACGCAGTATTTT
>NA|TRBV10-1|TRBJ2-7|TRBD2
CASSEVPERGGWYEQYF
TGCGCCAGCAGTGAGGTCCCTGAGCGGGGGGGCTGGTACGAGCAGTACTTC
>NA|TRBV19|TRBJ2-7|NA
CASSIVIQQYEQYF
TGTGCCAGTAGTATAGTAATACAGCAATACGAGCAGTACTTC
>NA|TRBV3-1/TRBV3-2|TRBJ2-5|NA
CASSQDSPRGTQYF
TGTGCCAGCAGCCAGGACAGTCCAAGGGGGACCCAGTACTTC
>NA|TRBV5-4|TRBJ1-1|TRBD1
CASSLVGAGGFNTEAFF
TGTGCCAGCAGCTTGGTAGGGGCAGGGGGTTTTAACACTGAAGCTTTCTTT
>NA|TRBV12-3/TRBV12-4|TRBJ1-2|NA
CASSFQGSYGYTF
TGTGCCAGCAGTTTTCAGGGGAGCTATGGCTACACCTTC
>NA|TRBV21-1|TRBJ1-1|NA
CASSKKATGTTEAFF
TGTGCCAGCAGCAAAAAAGCGACAGGGACAACTGAAGCTTTCTTT
>few|TRBV5-1|TRBJ2-1|TRBD2
CASSLGASGGQDNEQFF
TGCGCCAGCAGCTTGGGAGCTAGCGGGGGGCAGGACAATGAGCAGTTCTTC
>once|TRBV5-1|TRBJ2-7|TRBD2
CASKAGGSSYEQYF
TGCGCCAGCAAAGCGGGGGGGTCCTCCTACGAGCAGTACTTC
>NA|TRBV20-1|TRBJ2-7|NA
CSASKSAYEQYF
TGCAGTGCTAGTAAGTCGGCCTACGAGCAGTACTTC
>NA|TRBV3-1/TRBV3-2|TRBJ1-2|TRBD1
CASSHGRTGGYTF
TGTGCCAGCAGCCACGGCCGGACAGGGGGCTACACCTTC
>NA|TRBV29-1|TRBJ1-1|NA
CSVDLTGTSEAFF
TGCAGCGTTGACTTGACAGGCACCTCCGAAGCTTTCTTT
>NA|TRBV6-5|TRBJ1-2|TRBD1
CASSWTGSNYGYTF
TGTGCCAGCAGCTGGACAGGGAGTAACTATGGCTACACCTTC
>NA|TRBV6-5|TRBJ2-1|TRBD2
CASSYGSGGSHNEQFF
TGTGCCAGCAGTTACGGTAGCGGGGGGTCCCACAATGAGCAGTTCTTC